A single sample is the source of the 25 T cell receptor beta chains below, sequenced in a study of spatial heterogeneity in lung cancer. Each CDR3 protein is one row after TCRdb ran MiXCR on the 5' RACE reads. This table holds approximately 20,000 distinct CDR3 sequences, roughly 4.2% found once. The sample's time point: sample taken at primary tumor resection. The authors sequenced whole RNA from tumor, nontumor lung or frozen PBMC without sorting. The sample here was PBMCs, taken at surgery. The source is a male donor with early-stage non-small cell lung cancer.

This clonotype came up many times. V usage is TRBV19 and J usage is TRBJ2-7, with D perhaps TRBD1 (6 bases). The V end lost 4 bases, the J end lost 3 bases, and 13 bases lay between the germline ends. CDR1 and CDR2 from the germline V gene are LNHDA and SQIVND (reference sequence). The CDR3 is 14 residues long. CDR3 nucleotide sequence: TGTGCCAGTAGTACATGGACAGATAGCTACGAGCAGTACTTC. It encodes CASSTWTDSYEQYF.

This clonotype was counted at least ten times. The chain employs TRBV21-1 and TRBJ2-1; the D segment call TRBD1 is taken from the table without a DNA check. TRBV21-1 counts as a pseudogene. This CDR3 comprises 17 residues. CDR3 loop: CASSVRDRGVPYNEQFF. The CDR3 nucleotides are TGTGCCAGCAGCGTCCGGGACAGGGGTGTTCCCTACAATGAGCAGTTCTTC.

Many counts were recorded for this clonotype. This chain joins TRBV24-1 and TRBJ2-6, with D unclear. Germline V gene lookup returns CDR1 KGHDR and CDR2 SFDVKD. The V gene lost 2 bases and the J gene lost 0 bases, with 7 bases spanning the gap. The CDR3 sequence is 16 residues long. The CDR3 bases are TGTGCCACCAGTGATTCCTCTAGCTCTGGGGCCAACGTCCTGACTTTC. This gives the protein CATSDSSSSGANVLTF.

In its sample, this clonotype was seen many times. This sequence joins TRBV2 and TRBJ2-3; D unclear. The CDR3 is 15 residues long. Germline CDR1 reads SNHLY; CDR2 reads FYNNEI. V lost 1 base to trimming and J lost 1 base, with 9 bases between them. In nucleotides, the CDR3 is TGTGCCAGCAGTGAAGAAGAGTTGCGCACAGATACGCAGTATTTT. Protein product: CASSEEELRTDTQYF.

The chain carries TRBV12-3 or TRBV12-4 and TRBJ1-1, with a weak D call TRBD1 (5 bases). The CDR3 runs to 14 residues. Trimming cost V 3 bases and J 4 bases, with 12 bases left between them. In DNA form, the CDR3 reads TGTGCCAGCAGTTTTCGGGCGAGGGGCACTGAAGCTTTCTTT. It yields the protein CASSFRARGTEAFF.

This clonotype was counted at least ten times. The chain links TRBV20-1 to TRBJ2-3; no clear D. In germline, CDR1 is DFQATT, CDR2 SNEGSKA (reference sequence). The germline V and J ends were trimmed by 6 bases and 1 base, with 14 bases remaining between them. This CDR3 contains 14 residues. The CDR3 spells CSARRRTGTDTQYF. Here the CDR3 DNA reads TGCAGTGCCCGACGGCGAACGGGCACAGATACGCAGTATTTT.

This clonotype was seen repeatedly, ten times or more. V usage is TRBV18 and J usage is TRBJ2-5, with D possibly being TRBD2 (7 bases). Germline CDR1 is KGHSH and CDR2 is LQKENI. The CDR3 covers 15 residues. V shed 8 bases and J shed 3 bases, with 19 bases lying between them. The CDR3 DNA is TGTGCCAGCCTTCGCAGGGGAGGGATTGAAGAGACCCAGTACTTC. Protein sequence: CASLRRGGIEETQYF. Full variable domain (rest looked up from reference TRBV18 and TRBJ2-5): NAGVMQNPRHLVRRRGQEARLRCSPMKGHSHVYWYRQLPEEGLKFMVYLQKENIIDESGMPKERFSAEFPKEGPSILRIQQVVRGDSAAYFCASLRRGGIEETQYFGPGTRLLVL.

The chain joins TRBV10-3 to TRBJ2-5, with D perhaps assigned TRBD1 or TRBD2 (5 bases each). V shed 0 bases and J shed 1 base, with 6 bases lying between them. The CDR3 is 14 amino acids. Germline values: CDR1 ENHRY, CDR2 SYGVKD. CDR3 coding DNA: TGTGCCATCAGTGAGTCCGGGGCCCAAGAGACCCAGTACTTC. Its protein product is CAISESGAQETQYF.

This clonotype occurred many times. The chain has TRBV6-1 and TRBJ2-7, with 8 bases fitting TRBD1. The germline gives CDR1 MNHNS, CDR2 SASEGT. The CDR3 contains 16 residues. J was trimmed by 4 bases and V by 7 bases; bases with no gene match: 15. The CDR3 region has the DNA TGTGCCAGCACCCCCGGAGGGACAGGACGGGGTTACGAGCAGTACTTC. Translation gives CASTPGGTGRGYEQYF.

This clonotype was counted between two and nine times. J is TRBJ2-1 and V is TRBV28; TRBD2 aligns across 8 bases. This CDR3 has 15 residues. From germline, CDR1 is MDHEN and CDR2 SYDVKM. V shed 3 bases and J 6 bases; nucleotides not matched to a gene: 7. The CDR3 protein is CASSLAGGRSNEQFF. The CDR3 region has the DNA TGTGCCAGCAGTTTGGCGGGGGGTCGGTCCAATGAGCAGTTCTTC.

The J gene is TRBJ1-3, the V gene TRBV20-1, with D perhaps TRBD1 (5 bases). CDR3 length: 14 amino acids. The V and J ends lost 6 bases and 0 bases respectively, with 12 bases between them. Looked up from germline, CDR1 is DFQATT and CDR2 is SNEGSKA (reference sequence). This CDR3 reads CSALGGSSGNTIYF. The CDR3 nucleotides are TGCAGTGCCCTTGGGGGTAGCTCTGGAAACACCATATATTTT.

This clonotype was observed many times. V usage is TRBV5-6 and J usage is TRBJ2-6, with D perhaps TRBD1 (6 bases). Looked up from germline, CDR1 is SGHDT and CDR2 is YYEEEE. The CDR3 is 18 residues long. V dropped 4 bases and J dropped 0 bases, with 17 bases sitting between them. The CDR3 loop is CASSPLGRGISGANVLTF. Here the CDR3 DNA reads TGTGCCAGCAGCCCCCTGGGAAGGGGGATCTCTGGGGCCAACGTCCTGACTTTC.

This chain joins TRBV5-1 and TRBJ1-1; TRBD1 matches at 8 bases. Germline trimming cut 2 bases from V and 4 bases from J; bases unmatched to any gene: 10. Per the germline V gene, CDR1 is SGHRS and CDR2 is YFSETQ. The CDR3 covers 16 residues. CDR3 sequence: CASSFGAGGWGTEAFF. CDR3 nucleotides: TGCGCCAGCAGCTTTGGGGCAGGGGGCTGGGGCACTGAAGCTTTCTTT.

The sample holds many counts of this clonotype. V and J are TRBV3-1 and TRBJ2-1, with 8 bases fitting TRBD2. The J segment lost 10 bases and the V segment lost 4 bases, leaving 9 bases of the junction unmatched. Germline V gives CDR1 LGHDT, CDR2 YNNKEL (reference sequence). The CDR3 is 14 amino acids. For the CDR3, the DNA is TGTGCCAGCAGCCCCGGACTAGCATTTGGGGAGCAGTTCTTC. Its translation is CASSPGLAFGEQFF.

This clonotype has just a few counts. The chain carries TRBV6-1 and TRBJ2-5; TRBD2 might be the D (5 bases). The V and J ends lost 3 bases and 5 bases respectively, with 13 bases between them. Germline CDR1 is MNHNS and CDR2 is SASEGT. The CDR3 sequence is 14 residues long. CDR3 nucleotide sequence: TGTGCCAGCAGTGACCGGACTCCCCCGGAGACCCAGTACTTC. Translating it yields CASSDRTPPETQYF.

In this sample, this clonotype turned up a few times. The chain recombines TRBV20-1 with TRBJ1-3; maybe TRBD1 (5 bases). Trimming pared 5 bases from V and 2 bases from J, leaving 22 bases between. Germline V gene data show CDR1 as DFQATT and CDR2 as SNEGSKA (reference sequence). This CDR3 has 17 residues. DNA of the CDR3: TGCAGTGCTCTTGGAGAGGCAGGGTATGGGCCTGGAAACACCATATATTTT. This sequence encodes CSALGEAGYGPGNTIYF.

In this sample, this clonotype is medium-sized. The chain is built from TRBV15 and TRBJ1-1, with D possibly matching TRBD1 (6 bases). CDR1 is LNHNV, CDR2 YYDKDF, per germline (reference sequence). V gave up 5 bases and J gave up 3 bases, with 13 bases separating them. The CDR3 sequence is 14 residues long. The CDR3 nucleotides read TGTGCCACCAGCTCGATCCGGACAGACACTGAAGCTTTCTTT. This encodes CATSSIRTDTEAFF.

This clonotype was counted at least ten times. The chain has TRBV25-1 and TRBJ2-7; 7 bases agree with TRBD1. Germline trimming cut 5 bases from V and 4 bases from J; bases unmatched to any gene: 8. The CDR3 extends over 14 amino acids. The germline gives CDR1 MGHDK, CDR2 SYGVNS. The CDR3 region has the DNA TGTGCCAGCAGTCCCCAGGGACAGCTTTACGAGCAGTACTTC. As protein: CASSPQGQLYEQYF.

This clonotype was observed at least ten times. This chain connects TRBV4-1 to TRBJ2-3; D is possibly TRBD1 (5 bases). The CDR3 spans 15 residues. Germline CDR1 reads MGHRA; CDR2 reads YSYEKL. The germline V and J ends were trimmed by 0 bases and 3 bases, with 10 bases remaining between them. CDR3 in amino acids: CASSQDPRATDTQYF. CDR3 bases: TGCGCCAGCAGCCAAGATCCCAGGGCAACAGATACGCAGTATTTT.

This clonotype was seen ten or more times. This chain links TRBV30 with TRBJ1-5; tentative D call: TRBD1 (6 bases). Per germline, CDR1 GTSNPN and CDR2 SVGIG (reference sequence). There are 15 residues in the CDR3. V was shortened by 1 base and J by 1 base, with 11 bases between the two germline ends. In DNA, the CDR3 is TGTGCCTGGAGTGATCAGGGGACAAGCAATCAGCCCCAGCATTTT. As protein: CAWSDQGTSNQPQHF.

This clonotype was counted many times. Lacking the conserved final phenylalanine or tryptophan, this CDR3 likely reflects a read error. The limits of the CDR3 on the DNA are not certain, so only TCRdb's listed CDR3 is given. The V gene is TRBV21-1, the J gene TRBJ1-6. TRBV21-1 is classified as a pseudogene. With termini counted, the CDR3 has 13 amino acids. This CDR3 reads CASSKGTPPDGEI.

By share, this clonotype ranks as medium-sized. The CDR3 DNA sequence: TGTGCCAGCAGTTTTCGCCACCTTAGCGAGCAGTACTTC. It translates to CASSFRHLSEQYF. The chain uses TRBV12-3 or TRBV12-4 and TRBJ2-7; D is ambiguous. V dropped 3 bases and J dropped 6 bases, with 12 bases sitting between them. There are 13 residues in the CDR3.

This clonotype was counted at least ten times. The V call is TRBV7-2, the J call TRBJ1-2, with D perhaps TRBD1 (5 bases). The CDR3 is 15 amino acids. The germline V and J ends were trimmed by 4 bases and 0 bases, with 12 bases remaining between them. Germline lookup yields CDR1 SGHTA and CDR2 FQGNSA. In DNA form, the CDR3 reads TGTGCCAGCAGCTCATCGGGGGATTCTAACTATGGCTACACCTTC. Translating it yields CASSSSGDSNYGYTF.

This clonotype was recorded a few times. An end of the junction differs from the germline gene, which may be a read error. J is TRBJ1-2 and V is TRBV4-3; D remains ambiguous. The CDR3 length is 13 residues. Germline V lookup: CDR1 LGHNA, CDR2 YSLEER. CDR3 residues: CVSSQRSSYGYTF. DNA for the CDR3: TGCGTCAGCAGCCAACGATCATCTTATGGCTACACCTTC.

In this sample, this clonotype turned up many times. This rearrangement joins TRBV4-3 to TRBJ2-3; D is possibly TRBD1 (5 bases). CDR3 size: 16 residues. Per the germline V gene, CDR1 is LGHNA and CDR2 is YSLEER. Trimming removed 4 bases from V and 5 bases from J, with 19 bases in between. The CDR3 loop reads CASSPEGALDGDTQYF. Here the CDR3 DNA reads TGCGCCAGCAGCCCTGAAGGGGCCTTAGACGGAGATACGCAGTATTTT.